Given below is one T cell receptor beta chain in context. Germline V gene data show CDR1 as LGHNA and CDR2 as YNFKEQ. This CDR3 contains 14 residues. The V and J ends lost 0 bases and 5 bases respectively, with 11 bases between them. The sample originates from a study of blood T cell repertoires in COVID-19. At the level of the study: The study drew acute and convalescent COVID-19 samples from the United States, Italy and Spain. T cells, B-cell-depleted T cells, or PBMCs supplied cDNA or gDNA.

In the source study's methods: Estimation of nucleated cell counts was performed using reference gene primer amplification. Produced via immunoSEQ multiplex PCR; TCRdb's table is partial and in-frame only. Clonal size and the V and J genes are those of that table, whereas D and trimming came from the DNA. The data show around 350,000 clones, around 84% seen once. Sequencing was performed on peripheral blood. This chain links TRBV4-2 with TRBJ2-7, with TRBD2 as a possible D gene (5 bases). The receptor was derived from a human donor in a cohort sampled during active COVID-19. DNA of the CDR3: TGTGCCAGCAGCCAAGAGAGGGCAATCCACGAGCAGTACTTC. As protein: CASSQERAIHEQYF.